This is a list of T cell receptor beta chains from one sample in a study of graft-versus-host responses after intestinal transplantation. Libraries were prepared by immunoSEQ multiplex PCR; TCRdb keeps only in-frame clonotypes and omits some of them. Among roughly 27,000 clones, 70% to 90% were seen once, and the ten largest hold 0.95% to 1.3%. The material sequenced was PBMCs, taken 28 days after intestinal transplant. Source of these receptors: a human patient who received an intestinal transplant, so some T cells may come from the graft donor. Each CDR3 is given with its conserved first and last residue. A D gene is named only where the DNA matches it firmly. Clone size appears in some rows only: once, few, many, or a class for an expanded clone.

V	size	D	J	CDR3	DNA
TRBV10-1	NA	NA	TRBJ1-5	CAREIRGEEYSNQPQHF	TGCGCCAGAGAGATTCGCGGGGAAGAATATAGCAATCAGCCCCAGCATTTT
TRBV27	few	NA	TRBJ2-1	CASRLGLRDNEQFF	TGTGCCAGCAGATTGGGACTCCGTGACAATGAGCAGTTCTTC
TRBV6-5	few	TRBD1	TRBJ2-5	CASSYFGRGSQETQYF	TGTGCCAGCAGTTACTTTGGCAGGGGGAGCCAAGAGACCCAGTACTTC
TRBV9	NA	NA	TRBJ1-1	CASSVVWAGEAFF	TGTGCCAGCAGCGTAGTCTGGGCAGGGGAAGCTTTCTTT
TRBV10-3	NA	TRBD2	TRBJ2-7	CAISDTGTSNDEQYF	TGTGCCATCAGTGATACCGGGACTAGCAACGACGAGCAGTACTTC
TRBV19	NA	NA	TRBJ1-5	CASSPCEPQHF	TGTGCCAGTAGTCCCTGTGAGCCCCAGCATTTT
TRBV7-8	NA	TRBD2	TRBJ2-1	CASSPGLAGLNEQFF	TGTGCCAGCAGCCCCGGGCTAGCGGGACTCAATGAGCAGTTCTTC
TRBV1	NA	NA	TRBJ1-2	CTSSQARGGYGYTF	TGCACCAGCAGCCAAGCTAGGGGAGGCTATGGCTACACCTTC
TRBV5-1	NA	TRBD1	TRBJ1-4	CASSSGTGGEKLFF	TGCGCCAGCAGCTCGGGTACAGGGGGTGAAAAACTGTTTTTT
TRBV18	NA	NA	TRBJ2-7	CASSPTSPSYEQYF	TGTGCCAGCTCACCCACTAGCCCCTCCTACGAGCAGTACTTC
TRBV27	once	TRBD2	TRBJ2-7	CASSQESPGLVIDEQYF	TGTGCCAGCAGTCAAGAGTCCCCGGGACTAGTAATTGACGAGCAGTACTTC
TRBV7-9	NA	TRBD1	TRBJ2-3	CASSLPSTGTGTDTQYF	TGTGCCAGCAGCTTGCCATCCACCGGGACAGGCACAGATACGCAGTATTTT
TRBV30	NA	TRBD1	TRBJ1-1	CAWSVVTGGTEAFF	TGTGCCTGGAGTGTAGTAACAGGGGGCACTGAAGCTTTCTTT
TRBV5-1	NA	TRBD2	TRBJ2-2	CASSFTLSGRANTGELFF	TGCGCCAGCAGCTTTACCTTAAGCGGGAGGGCGAACACCGGGGAGCTGTTTTTT
TRBV5-1	NA	TRBD1	TRBJ2-7	CASSLRDRAFNEQYF	TGCGCCAGCAGCTTGCGGGACAGGGCATTCAACGAGCAGTACTTC
TRBV13	NA	TRBD2	TRBJ2-3	CASSLGVTGPSGDTQYF	TGTGCCAGCAGCTTAGGGGTTACGGGACCTAGCGGAGATACGCAGTATTTT
TRBV6-6	NA	NA	TRBJ1-5	CASSETDLNQPQHF	TGTGCCAGCAGTGAGACAGACCTCAATCAGCCCCAGCATTTT
TRBV28	NA	TRBD2	TRBJ2-3	CASSPMGLAGKAGGADTQYF	TGTGCCAGCAGTCCGATGGGACTAGCGGGAAAGGCGGGTGGCGCAGATACGCAGTATTTT
TRBV19	NA	TRBD1	TRBJ2-5	CASSNKDRDGETQYF	TGTGCCAGTAGTAATAAGGACAGGGACGGGGAGACCCAGTACTTC
TRBV11-2	NA	TRBD1	TRBJ1-2	CASSTRQGDYGYTF	TGTGCCAGCAGCACACGACAGGGGGACTATGGCTACACCTTC
TRBV6-5	NA	NA	TRBJ1-1	CASSYVTGTTEAFF	TGTGCCAGCAGTTACGTCACCGGGACCACTGAAGCTTTCTTT
TRBV5-4	NA	NA	TRBJ2-2	CASSLNTGELFF	TGTGCCAGCAGCTTGAACACCGGGGAGCTGTTTTTT
TRBV27	NA	NA	TRBJ1-4	CASSFKLGEKLFF	TGTGCCAGCAGTTTCAAACTAGGTGAAAAACTGTTTTTT
TRBV5-1	NA	NA	TRBJ2-3	CASSLGQGGTDTQYF	TGCGCCAGCAGCTTGGGGCAGGGTGGTACAGATACGCAGTATTTT
TRBV4-2	NA	TRBD2	TRBJ2-3	CASSHAKRLRGRGTDTQYF	TGTGCCAGCAGCCATGCTAAACGCCTGCGGGGGAGAGGCACAGATACGCAGTATTTT
TRBV23-1	NA	TRBD1	TRBJ2-7	CASSQYRGTYEQYF	TGCGCCAGCAGTCAATACAGGGGGACCTACGAGCAGTACTTC
TRBV11-3	NA	TRBD1	TRBJ1-1	CASDKAGGTEAFF	TGTGCCAGCGACAAAGCAGGGGGCACTGAAGCTTTCTTT
TRBV9	NA	NA	TRBJ1-2	CARRQYLWGYTF	TGTGCCAGGCGACAGTACCTTTGGGGCTACACCTTC
TRBV10-2	NA	NA	TRBJ2-7	CASGSSYEQYF	TGCGCCAGCGGGAGCTCCTACGAGCAGTACTTC